A single sample is the source of the 23 T cell receptor beta chains below, sequenced in a study of vaccination and CD4 T cells after COVID-19. Treatment: roughly 10-day PBMC culture with coronavirus spike peptide pools or control peptides (ViraFEST assay). An Oncomine TCR Beta short-read assay was used to sequence the DNA from cultured CD4+ T cells. TCRdb redid the calling of the PCR reads with MiXCR, one entry per CDR3 protein. The sample consists of 13,000 or so distinct CDR3 sequences, less than 65% of them appearing once. Antigens of these TCRs are unknown. The sample consisted of CD4+ T cells from blood, cultured in vitro. The receptors stem from a human donor who had recovered from COVID-19.

The gene calls are TRBV11-1 and TRBJ2-4; D possibly corresponds to TRBD1 (6 bases). The germline V and J ends were trimmed by 5 bases and 8 bases, with 19 bases remaining between them. The length of the CDR3 is 15 residues. The germline CDR1 and CDR2 sequences are SGHAT and FQDESV (reference sequence). The CDR3 coding sequence is TGTGCCAGCAGCGCAGGGGTACAGGACATCGACATTCAGTACTTC. Amino acids: CASSAGVQDIDIQYF.

The chain carries TRBV7-9 and TRBJ2-5; 8 nucleotides agree with TRBD1. There are 14 residues in the CDR3. Germline values: CDR1 SEHNR, CDR2 FQNEAQ (reference sequence). The V and J ends lost 3 bases and 4 bases, in that order; junction bases with no gene match: 4. In DNA form, the CDR3 reads TGTGCCAGCAGCTTCCGGACAGGGCGAGAGACCCAGTACTTC. Translating gives CASSFRTGRETQYF.

The genes are TRBV7-3 and TRBJ2-3; perhaps TRBD2 as D (5 bases). Germline loops: CDR1 SGHTA, CDR2 FQGTGA. The CDR3 runs to 14 residues. The V end lost 5 bases, the J end lost 4 bases, and 13 bases lay between the germline ends. The CDR3 loop is CASSPPGLADTQYF. For the CDR3, the DNA is TGTGCCAGCAGCCCGCCTGGACTGGCAGATACGCAGTATTTT.

V and J are TRBV9 and TRBJ1-1; D remains ambiguous. CDR3 length: 15 residues. The V and J ends lost 6 bases and 0 bases respectively, with 15 bases between them. Germline CDR1 SGDLS, CDR2 YYNGEE. This CDR3 reads CASTWTENMNTEAFF. CDR3 bases: TGTGCCAGCACCTGGACTGAAAACATGAACACTGAAGCTTTCTTT.

This chain joins TRBV27 and TRBJ2-1; D is ambiguous. The J call is uncertain, as TRBJ2-7 better fits the DNA end. The CDR3 covers 14 residues. Germline values: CDR1 MNHEY, CDR2 SMNVEV (reference sequence). The CDR3: CASSLKGFYYEQYF. As DNA, the CDR3 is TGTGCCAGCAGTTTAAAGGGTTTCTACTACGAGCAGTACTTC.

The J gene is TRBJ1-1, the V gene TRBV20-1; D not resolved. This CDR3 contains 13 residues. The ends were cut back, 6 bases at V and 0 bases at J, with 11 bases in the middle. Germline CDR1 reads DFQATT; CDR2 reads SNEGSKA (reference sequence). The CDR3 is CSAPAPMNTEAFF. The CDR3 DNA reads TGCAGTGCCCCCGCGCCGATGAACACTGAAGCTTTCTTT.

This clonotype was seen only a few times. The rearrangement links TRBV20-1 to TRBJ1-2; 7 positions match TRBD1. V dropped 3 bases and J dropped 1; count of bases not matched to a gene: 8. CDR3 size: 15 residues. The germline V gene has CDR1 DFQATT and CDR2 SNEGSKA (reference sequence). CDR3 DNA: TGCAGTGCTAGGGTCGTTGCAGGGGGTAACTATGGCTACACCTTC. Translation: CSARVVAGGNYGYTF.

The chain combines TRBV7-9 with TRBJ1-3; D remains ambiguous. CDR3 length equals 15 residues. Germline V CDR1 and CDR2: SEHNR, FQNEAQ (reference sequence). Trimming removed 3 bases at V and 6 bases at J, with 15 bases between. The CDR3 DNA reads as TGTGCCAGCAGCTTCTCTGACCGGATTCTAAACACCATATATTTT. Encoded protein: CASSFSDRILNTIYF.

J is TRBJ1-1 and V is TRBV28; perhaps TRBD1 as D (5 bases). Trimming removed 6 bases at V and 6 bases at J, with 11 bases between. The CDR3 contains 12 residues. Germline lookup yields CDR1 MDHEN and CDR2 SYDVKM. The CDR3 is CASRRGVPEAFF. In DNA form, the CDR3 reads TGTGCCAGCAGAAGAGGGGTCCCTGAAGCTTTCTTT.

The chain employs TRBV7-9 and TRBJ1-2, with TRBD1 matching over 8 bases. The J segment lost 6 bases and the V segment lost 5 bases, leaving 5 bases of the junction unmatched. There are 13 residues in the CDR3. CDR1 and CDR2 from the germline V gene are SEHNR and FQNEAQ (reference sequence). This CDR3 is CASSQGTGDGYTF. The CDR3 DNA reads TGTGCCAGCAGCCAAGGGACAGGTGATGGCTACACCTTC.

The chain employs TRBV27 and TRBJ1-4; D is perhaps TRBD1 (5 bases). This CDR3 is 15 amino acids long. Germline V lookup: CDR1 MNHEY, CDR2 SMNVEV (reference sequence). Trimming removed 8 bases at V and 0 bases at J, with 13 bases between. The DNA for the CDR3 is TGTGCCAGCTCACCCCGGGGGACAACTAATGAAAAACTGTTTTTT. This codes for CASSPRGTTNEKLFF.

The J gene is TRBJ2-7, the V gene TRBV27; TRBD2 matches at 7 bases. The trim removed 10 bases at V and 3 bases at J, leaving 9 bases unmatched. The CDR3 is 13 amino acids. The germline gives CDR1 MNHEY, CDR2 SMNVEV (reference sequence). CDR3 in DNA: TGTGCCACCGTCGACGGGAGGAGCTACGAGCAGTACTTC. Amino acids: CATVDGRSYEQYF.

The chain employs TRBV11-1 and TRBJ2-1, with D possibly matching TRBD1 (5 bases). The germline V and J ends were trimmed by 5 bases and 0 bases, with 11 bases remaining between them. The CDR3 spans 15 residues. Germline V gives CDR1 SGHAT, CDR2 FQDESV (reference sequence). The CDR3 DNA follows: TGTGCCAGCAGCCCCGACAGCTCCTCCTACAATGAGCAGTTCTTC. Protein sequence: CASSPDSSSYNEQFF.

This clonotype has just a few counts. The chain combines TRBV6-1 with TRBJ2-3; D is ambiguous. V lost 7 bases and J lost 6, with 11 bases in between. From germline, CDR1 is MNHNS and CDR2 SASEGT. This CDR3 comprises 12 residues. This chain's CDR3 is CASTPSSDTQYF. Here the CDR3 DNA reads TGTGCCAGCACCCCGAGTTCGGATACGCAGTATTTT.

V is TRBV11-2 and J is TRBJ1-2; 8 bases are a match to TRBD1. Germline values: CDR1 SGHAT, CDR2 FQNNGV. The CDR3 consists of 15 residues. V dropped 4 bases and J dropped 9; count of bases not matched to a gene: 13. This CDR3 is CASSSVDRVVRRYTF. The CDR3 nucleotides read TGTGCCAGCAGCTCCGTGGACAGGGTAGTTAGGCGCTACACCTTC.

The chain joins TRBV7-3 to TRBJ1-2; the D is unclear. The V gene's germline CDR1 is SGHTA and CDR2 FQGTGA. V was cut by 5 bases and J by 4 bases, with 11 bases left in between. This CDR3 is built from 13 residues. CDR3 region: CASSRGSFYGYTF. Written as DNA, the CDR3 is TGTGCCAGCAGCCGTGGCAGCTTCTATGGCTACACCTTC.

This clonotype was observed a single time. This chain uses TRBV7-2 with TRBJ2-1; D is undetermined. There are 14 residues in the CDR3. With 5 bases removed from V and 5 bases from J, the gap between germline ends came to 13 bases. Germline loops: CDR1 SGHTA, CDR2 FQGNSA. As DNA, the CDR3 is TGTGCCAGCAGCCCTCGGCTGGGCCACAATGAGCAGTTCTTC. This sequence encodes CASSPRLGHNEQFF.

This clonotype turned up a few times. V is TRBV7-9 and J is TRBJ1-6; TRBD1 agrees at 8 bases. This CDR3 is built from 15 residues. With 5 bases clipped from V and 9 bases from J, the junction kept 9 bases outside the gene matches. CDR1 and CDR2 from the germline V gene are SEHNR and FQNEAQ (reference sequence). Here the CDR3 reads CASSQGRGQGSPLHF. Written as DNA, the CDR3 is TGTGCCAGCAGCCAAGGACGCGGACAGGGTTCACCCCTCCACTTT.

In its sample, this clonotype was seen a few times. This sequence joins TRBV9 and TRBJ2-3; 10 bases map to TRBD2. The length of the CDR3 is 15 residues. CDR1 and CDR2 from the germline V gene are SGDLS and YYNGEE. After removal of 2 bases from V and 5 bases from J, the junction contained 5 bases not matched to a gene. The CDR3 DNA is TGTGCCAGCAGCGTCACTAGCGGGATGTTAGATACGCAGTATTTT. Residues: CASSVTSGMLDTQYF.

The chain uses TRBV6-1 and TRBJ2-7, with D perhaps being TRBD1 or TRBD2 (6 bases each). Trimming left V 4 bases short and J 4 bases short, with 17 bases between. Germline-derived CDR1 and CDR2 are MNHNS and SASEGT. CDR3 size: 15 residues. The CDR3 DNA follows: TGTGCCAGCAGTGGCGGGACACCCGAGGGGTACGAGCAGTACTTC. Translating it yields CASSGGTPEGYEQYF.

The rearrangement joins TRBV7-2 to TRBJ2-7; D not certain. The germline V and J ends were trimmed by 2 bases and 0 bases, with 5 bases remaining between them. Germline loops: CDR1 SGHTA, CDR2 FQGNSA. The CDR3 length is 13 residues. DNA for the CDR3: TGTGCCAGCAGCTTATATGCCTCCTACGAGCAGTACTTC. This codes for CASSLYASYEQYF.

This clonotype was seen only a few times. CDR3 sequence (DNA): TGTGCCTGGAGTGTACAGGGCAATCAGCCCCAGCATTTT. Its translation is CAWSVQGNQPQHF. V and J are TRBV30 and TRBJ1-5, with a weak D call TRBD1 (5 bases). Germline V gene sequence: CDR1 GTSNPN, CDR2 SVGIG (reference sequence). V lost 0 bases, J lost 2 bases, and 5 bases lay in between. This CDR3 is built from 13 residues.

The gene calls are TRBV6-4 and TRBJ2-3; no firm D call. The CDR3 consists of 13 residues. Between the trimmed V and J ends, which lost 6 bases and 2 bases, there was a span of 9 bases. Germline-derived CDR1 and CDR2 are MRHNA and SNTAGT. As DNA, the CDR3 is TGTGCCAGCAGCTACACGACCACAGATACGCAGTATTTT. Translating it yields CASSYTTTDTQYF.